This TCR beta chain is from a study of T cell clonotyping in hematopoietic cell transplantation. The overall study: Recipients' pretransplant samples followed cytoreduction.

Notes on this clone: Its target is unknown.

Findings and limits, study-wide: Higher Inverse Simpson Index values in graft donor and pretransplant recipient predicted broader posttransplant TCR diversity. After transplant, recipient diversity fell while pathologically expanded clonotypes grew through day 180.

Noted time point: recipient sample about 28 days before transplant, after cytoreduction. Blood collection times were about day -28 and days 30, 100, 180 posttransplant. The ends lost 3 bases at V and 3 bases at J; junction bases unmatched: 3. CDR3 length: 15 residues. The germline V gene encodes CDR1 SGDLS and CDR2 YYNGEE. Sequencing used immunoSEQ multiplex PCR; TCRdb keeps in-frame clones, though not all of them. The data contain some 36,000 clones, 85% to 95% of them seen just once; the ten biggest clones take up under 2%. The receptor was derived from a man aged 40-55 years with chronic myeloid leukemia. Some clones in this sample may be carry-over from other donors' samples. The specimen was peripheral blood mononuclear cells, collected before stem cell transplant. The chain combines TRBV9 with TRBJ2-5; 12 bases fit TRBD2. CDR3: CASSARLAGEETQYF. CDR3 nucleotides: TGTGCCAGCAGCGCCCGACTAGCGGGGGAAGAGACCCAGTACTTC. The variable domain in full, completed from reference TRBV9 and TRBJ2-5, reads DSGVTQTPKHLITATGQRVTLRCSPRSGDLSVYWYQQSLDQGLQFLIQYYNGEERAKGNILERFSAQQFPDLHSELNLSSLELGDSALYFCASSARLAGEETQYFGPGTRLLVL.